What follows are 3 T cell receptor beta chains derived from one specimen sequenced in a study of blood T cells in healthy people across ages. Together with a sample-barcoded 5' primer, a J-beta primer mix was included in a second PCR lasting about 6 to 12 cycles. TCRdb processed the 5' RACE reads anew with MiXCR; each CDR3 protein has one entry. The table lists over a million distinct CDR3 sequences, 42% of them singletons, with 7% to 9% in the top ten. Sequenced input: blood. The receptors originated from a woman in her late teens or twenties in good health.

V gene TRBV6-5 combines with J gene TRBJ2-4, with 8 bases fitting TRBD1. CDR1 and CDR2 (germline): MNHEY, SVGAGI. The V segment lost 5 bases and the J segment 5 bases; nucleotides outside the gene matches: 8. This CDR3 contains 15 residues. The CDR3 protein is CASSVSGQAQNIQYF. The CDR3 DNA sequence: TGTGCCAGCAGTGTATCGGGACAGGCGCAAAACATTCAGTACTTC.

V and J are TRBV5-1 and TRBJ2-1; 11 bases line up with TRBD2. This CDR3 contains 16 residues. Germline CDR1 and CDR2: SGHRS and YFSETQ. V dropped 3 bases and J dropped 10; count of bases not matched to a gene: 12. CDR3 sequence reads: CASSSLAGGPQEEQFF. CDR3 nucleotides: TGCGCCAGCAGCTCTTTAGCGGGAGGGCCCCAAGAGGAGCAGTTCTTC.

The chain is built from TRBV4-2 and TRBJ2-1; D is perhaps TRBD1 or TRBD2 (6 bases each). V lost 4 bases, J lost 13 bases, and 26 bases lay in between. This CDR3 region has 16 residues. CDR1 LGHNA and CDR2 YNFKEQ come from the germline V gene. The CDR3 DNA reads as TGTGCCAGCAGCCCCCAGGTAGGGGGGCAACAAGAGACCCAGTTCTTC. It yields the protein CASSPQVGGQQETQFF.